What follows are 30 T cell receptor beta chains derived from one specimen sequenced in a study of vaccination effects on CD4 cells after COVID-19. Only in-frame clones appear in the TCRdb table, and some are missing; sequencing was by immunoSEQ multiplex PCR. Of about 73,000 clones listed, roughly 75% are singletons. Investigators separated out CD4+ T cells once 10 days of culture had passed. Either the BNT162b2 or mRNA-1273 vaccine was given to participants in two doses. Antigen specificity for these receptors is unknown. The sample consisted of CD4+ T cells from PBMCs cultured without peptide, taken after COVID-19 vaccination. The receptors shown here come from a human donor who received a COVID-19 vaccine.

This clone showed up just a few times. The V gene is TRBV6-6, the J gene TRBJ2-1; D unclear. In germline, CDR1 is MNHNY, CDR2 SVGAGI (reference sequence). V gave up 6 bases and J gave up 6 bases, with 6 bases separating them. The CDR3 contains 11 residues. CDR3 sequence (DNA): TGTGCCAGCAGCCCAGTCAATGAGCAGTTCTTC. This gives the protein CASSPVNEQFF.

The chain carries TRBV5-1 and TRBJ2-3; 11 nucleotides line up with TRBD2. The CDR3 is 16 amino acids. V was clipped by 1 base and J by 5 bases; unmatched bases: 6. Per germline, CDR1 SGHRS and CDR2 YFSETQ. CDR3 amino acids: CASSLILAGGGDTQYF. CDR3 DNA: TGCGCCAGCAGCTTGATTCTAGCGGGGGGTGGAGATACGCAGTATTTT. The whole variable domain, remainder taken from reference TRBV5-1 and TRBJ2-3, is KAGVTQTPRYLIKTRGQQVTLSCSPISGHRSVSWYQQTPGQGLQFLFEYFSETQRNKGNFPGRFSGRQFSNSRSEMNVSTLELGDSALYLCASSLILAGGGDTQYFGPGTRLTVL.

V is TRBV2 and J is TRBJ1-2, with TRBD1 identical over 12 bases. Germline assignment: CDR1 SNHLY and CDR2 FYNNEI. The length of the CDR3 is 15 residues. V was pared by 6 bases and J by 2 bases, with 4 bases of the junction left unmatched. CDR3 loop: CASSPGTGGNYGYTF. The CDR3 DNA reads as TGTGCCAGCAGCCCCGGGACAGGGGGCAACTATGGCTACACCTTC.

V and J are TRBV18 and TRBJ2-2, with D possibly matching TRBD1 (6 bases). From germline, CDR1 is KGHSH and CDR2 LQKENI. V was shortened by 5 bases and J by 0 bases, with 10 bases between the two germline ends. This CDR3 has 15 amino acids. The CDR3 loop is CASSLDRPNTGELFF. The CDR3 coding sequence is TGTGCCAGCTCATTGGACAGACCGAACACCGGGGAGCTGTTTTTT.

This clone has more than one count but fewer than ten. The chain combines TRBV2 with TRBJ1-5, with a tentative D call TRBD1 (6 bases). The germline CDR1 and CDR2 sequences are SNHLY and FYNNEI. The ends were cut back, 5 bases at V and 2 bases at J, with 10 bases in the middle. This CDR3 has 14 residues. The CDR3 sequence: CASSFPGGNQPQHF. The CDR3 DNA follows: TGTGCCAGCAGTTTCCCAGGGGGCAATCAGCCCCAGCATTTT. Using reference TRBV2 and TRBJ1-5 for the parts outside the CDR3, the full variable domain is EPEVTQTPSHQVTQMGQEVILRCVPISNHLYFYWYRQILGQKVEFLVSFYNNEISEKSEIFDDQFSVERPDGSNFTLKIRSTKLEDSAMYFCASSFPGGNQPQHFGDGTRLSIL.

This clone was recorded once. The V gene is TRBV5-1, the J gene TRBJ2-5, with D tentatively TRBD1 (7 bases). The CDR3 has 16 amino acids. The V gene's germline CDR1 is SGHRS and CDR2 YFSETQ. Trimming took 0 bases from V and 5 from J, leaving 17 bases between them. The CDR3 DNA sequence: TGCGCCAGCAGCTTGGCACTGACAGGGAGGTTGGAGACCCAGTACTTC. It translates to CASSLALTGRLETQYF.

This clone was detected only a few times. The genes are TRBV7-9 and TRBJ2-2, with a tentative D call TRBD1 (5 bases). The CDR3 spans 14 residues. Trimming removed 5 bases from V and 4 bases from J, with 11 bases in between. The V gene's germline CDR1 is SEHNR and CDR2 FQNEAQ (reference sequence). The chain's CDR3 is CASSAREVTGELFF. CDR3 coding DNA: TGTGCCAGCAGCGCCAGGGAAGTCACCGGGGAGCTGTTTTTT.

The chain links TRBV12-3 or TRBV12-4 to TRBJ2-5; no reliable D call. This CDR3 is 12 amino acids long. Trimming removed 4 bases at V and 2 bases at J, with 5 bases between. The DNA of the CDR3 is TGTGCCAGCAGTTCAGGACAAGAGACCCAGTACTTC. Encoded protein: CASSSGQETQYF.

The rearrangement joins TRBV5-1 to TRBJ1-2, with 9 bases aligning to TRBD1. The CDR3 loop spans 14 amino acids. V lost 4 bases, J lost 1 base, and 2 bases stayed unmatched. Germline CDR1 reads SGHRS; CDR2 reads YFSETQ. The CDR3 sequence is CASSEGQGNYGYTF. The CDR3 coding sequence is TGCGCCAGCAGCGAGGGACAGGGTAACTATGGCTACACCTTC.

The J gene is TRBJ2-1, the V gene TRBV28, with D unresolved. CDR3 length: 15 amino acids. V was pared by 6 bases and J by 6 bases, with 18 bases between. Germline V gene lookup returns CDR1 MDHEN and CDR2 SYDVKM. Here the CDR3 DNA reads TGTGCCAGCAGACCTACACCACCTAGGGCCAATGAGCAGTTCTTC. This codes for CASRPTPPRANEQFF.

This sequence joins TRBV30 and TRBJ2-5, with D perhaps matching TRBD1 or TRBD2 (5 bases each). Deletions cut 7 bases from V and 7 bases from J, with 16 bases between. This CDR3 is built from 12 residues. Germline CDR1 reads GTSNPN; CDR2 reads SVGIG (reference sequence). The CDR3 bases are TGTGCCTTCCTACAGGCAAGCGGGACCCAGTACTTC. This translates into CAFLQASGTQYF.

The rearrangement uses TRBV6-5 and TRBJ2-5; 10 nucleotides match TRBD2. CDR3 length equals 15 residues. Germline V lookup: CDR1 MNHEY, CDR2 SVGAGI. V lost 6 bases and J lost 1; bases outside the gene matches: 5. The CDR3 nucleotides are TGTGCCAGCAGGAAAAGGACTAGCGGCCAAGAGACCCAGTACTTC. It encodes CASRKRTSGQETQYF.

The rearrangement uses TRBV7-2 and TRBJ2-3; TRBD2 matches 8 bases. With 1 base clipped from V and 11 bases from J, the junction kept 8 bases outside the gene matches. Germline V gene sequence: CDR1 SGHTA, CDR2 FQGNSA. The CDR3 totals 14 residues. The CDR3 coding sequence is TGTGCCAGCAGCTTAGTGGCGGGGGGTCGGGGGCAGTATTTT. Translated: CASSLVAGGRGQYF.

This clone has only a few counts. CDR3 loop: CASSLGGGATQYF. DNA of the CDR3: TGTGCCAGCAGCTTAGGGGGGGGTGCTACGCAGTATTTT. The J gene is TRBJ2-3, the V gene TRBV5-6, with D maybe TRBD2 (7 bases). Deletions cut 2 bases from V and 8 bases from J, with 12 bases between. Looked up from germline, CDR1 is SGHDT and CDR2 is YYEEEE. This CDR3 comprises 13 residues.

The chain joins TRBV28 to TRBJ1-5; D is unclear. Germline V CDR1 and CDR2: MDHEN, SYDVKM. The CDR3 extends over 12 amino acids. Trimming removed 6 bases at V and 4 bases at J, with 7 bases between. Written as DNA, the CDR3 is TGTGCCAGCAGGAGAGGGAATCAGCCCCAGCATTTT. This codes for CASRRGNQPQHF.

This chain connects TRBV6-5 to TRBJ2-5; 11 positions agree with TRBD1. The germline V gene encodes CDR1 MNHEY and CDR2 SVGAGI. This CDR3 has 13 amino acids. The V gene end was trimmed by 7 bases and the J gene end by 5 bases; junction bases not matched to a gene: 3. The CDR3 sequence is CASTWDRGETQYF. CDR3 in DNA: TGTGCCAGCACCTGGGACAGGGGGGAGACCCAGTACTTC.

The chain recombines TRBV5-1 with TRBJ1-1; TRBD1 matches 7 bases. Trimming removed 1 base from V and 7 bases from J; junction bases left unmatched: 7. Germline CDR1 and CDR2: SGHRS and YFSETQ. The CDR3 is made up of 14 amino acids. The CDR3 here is CASSLRPGQSEAFF. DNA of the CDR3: TGCGCCAGCAGCTTGAGGCCGGGACAGAGTGAAGCTTTCTTT.

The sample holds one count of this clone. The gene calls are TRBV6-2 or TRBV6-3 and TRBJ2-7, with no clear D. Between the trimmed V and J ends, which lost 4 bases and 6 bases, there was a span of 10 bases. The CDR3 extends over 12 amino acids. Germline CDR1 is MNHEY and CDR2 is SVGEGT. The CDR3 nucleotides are TGTGCCAGCAGTTTTCAGAACCTCGAGCAGTACGTC. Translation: CASSFQNLEQYV.

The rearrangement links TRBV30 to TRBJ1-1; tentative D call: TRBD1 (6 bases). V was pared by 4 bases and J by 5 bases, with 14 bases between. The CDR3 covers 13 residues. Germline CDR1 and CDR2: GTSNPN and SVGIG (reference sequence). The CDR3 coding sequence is TGTGCCTGGACCCGGGGGGGGCCTACTGAAGCTTTCTTT. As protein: CAWTRGGPTEAFF.

The CDR3, as DNA: TGTGCCTGGAGTGCACAGTTCTACACCGGGGAGCTGTTTTTT. Protein product: CAWSAQFYTGELFF. The V call is TRBV30, the J call TRBJ2-2; D remains ambiguous. The CDR3 covers 14 residues. Germline CDR1 and CDR2: GTSNPN and SVGIG (reference sequence). Between the trimmed V and J ends, which lost 1 base and 3 bases, there was a span of 9 bases.

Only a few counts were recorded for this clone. As DNA, the CDR3 is TGTGCCAGCAGCCAAGCGGGGAGCAATCAGCCCCAGCATTTT. Residues: CASSQAGSNQPQHF. V usage is TRBV3-1 (or the pseudogene TRBV3-2) and J usage is TRBJ1-5, with D unresolved. V lost 1 base and J 1 base, leaving 5 bases between the germline ends. Germline CDR1 is LGHDT and CDR2 is YNNKEL (reference sequence). The CDR3 contains 14 residues.

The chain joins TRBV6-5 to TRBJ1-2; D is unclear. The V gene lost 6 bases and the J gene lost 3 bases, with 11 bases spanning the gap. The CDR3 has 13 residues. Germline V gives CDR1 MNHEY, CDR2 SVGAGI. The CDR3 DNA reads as TGTGCCAGCAGCTATCCCCCCTACTATGGCTACACCTTC. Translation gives CASSYPPYYGYTF.

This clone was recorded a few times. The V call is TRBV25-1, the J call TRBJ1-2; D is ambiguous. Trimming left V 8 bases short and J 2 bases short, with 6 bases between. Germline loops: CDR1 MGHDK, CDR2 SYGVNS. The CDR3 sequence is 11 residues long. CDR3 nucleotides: TGTGCCAGCCTGGAGAACTATGGCTACACCTTC. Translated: CASLENYGYTF.

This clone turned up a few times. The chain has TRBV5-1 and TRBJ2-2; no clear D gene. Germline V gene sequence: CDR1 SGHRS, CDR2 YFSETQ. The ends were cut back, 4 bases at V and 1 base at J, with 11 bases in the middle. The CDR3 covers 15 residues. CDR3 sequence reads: CASSPTLGNTGELFF. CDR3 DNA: TGCGCCAGCAGCCCCACCTTAGGGAACACCGGGGAGCTGTTTTTT.

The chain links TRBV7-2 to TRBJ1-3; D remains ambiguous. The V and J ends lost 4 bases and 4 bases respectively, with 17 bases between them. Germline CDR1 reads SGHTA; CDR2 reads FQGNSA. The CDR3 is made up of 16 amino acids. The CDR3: CASSWLLRSSGNTIYF. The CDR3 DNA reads TGTGCCAGCAGCTGGTTGCTCCGTTCCTCCGGAAACACCATATATTTT.

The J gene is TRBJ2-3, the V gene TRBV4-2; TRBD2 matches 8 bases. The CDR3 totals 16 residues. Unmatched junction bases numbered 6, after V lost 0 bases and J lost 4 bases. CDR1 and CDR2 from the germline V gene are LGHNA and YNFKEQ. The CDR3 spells CASSQDSAGEADTQYF. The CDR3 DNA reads TGTGCCAGCAGCCAAGATTCAGCGGGGGAGGCAGATACGCAGTATTTT.

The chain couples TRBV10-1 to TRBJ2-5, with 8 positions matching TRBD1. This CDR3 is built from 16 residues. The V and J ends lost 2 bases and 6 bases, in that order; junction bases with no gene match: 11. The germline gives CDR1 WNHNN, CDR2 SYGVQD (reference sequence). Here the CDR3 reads CASSEGQGSGVKTQYF. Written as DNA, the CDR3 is TGCGCCAGCAGTGAGGGACAGGGATCCGGGGTGAAGACCCAGTACTTC.

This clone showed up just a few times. In nucleotides, the CDR3 is TGTGCCAGCAGCGTAGGGGGTACCAGAAATGAAAAACTGTTTTTT. Residues: CASSVGGTRNEKLFF. The chain couples TRBV9 to TRBJ1-4; unclear D gene. Per the germline V gene, CDR1 is SGDLS and CDR2 is YYNGEE. Trimming removed 0 bases at V and 5 bases at J, with 11 bases between. CDR3 size: 15 residues. Complete variable domain (other parts from reference TRBV9 and TRBJ1-4): DSGVTQTPKHLITATGQRVTLRCSPRSGDLSVYWYQQSLDQGLQFLIQYYNGEERAKGNILERFSAQQFPDLHSELNLSSLELGDSALYFCASSVGGTRNEKLFFGSGTQLSVL.

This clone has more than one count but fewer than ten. DNA of the CDR3: TGTGCCAGCAGCTTGTCAGGGACAGGGTGGGACATTCAGTACTTC. It translates to CASSLSGTGWDIQYF. This rearrangement joins TRBV5-6 to TRBJ2-4, with 9 bases lining up with TRBD1. Trimming cost V 1 base and J 8 bases; bases outside gene matches: 7. The germline CDR1 and CDR2 sequences are SGHDT and YYEEEE. This CDR3 region has 15 residues. Using reference TRBV5-6 and TRBJ2-4 for the parts outside the CDR3, the full variable domain is DAGVTQSPTHLIKTRGQQVTLRCSPKSGHDTVSWYQQALGQGPQFIFQYYEEEERQRGNFPDRFSGHQFPNYSSELNVNALLLGDSALYLCASSLSGTGWDIQYFGAGTRLSVL.

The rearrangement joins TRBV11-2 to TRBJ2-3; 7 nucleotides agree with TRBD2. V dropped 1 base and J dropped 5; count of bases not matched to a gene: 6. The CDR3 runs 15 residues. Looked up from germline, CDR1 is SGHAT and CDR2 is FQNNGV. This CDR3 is CASSLAGLVGDTQYF. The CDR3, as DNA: TGTGCCAGCAGCTTAGCCGGACTAGTAGGAGATACGCAGTATTTT.